The clone carrying this T cell receptor beta chain was recorded a few times. Its antigen is unknown. These data are taken from a study of post-analysis software for immune sequencing data. The wider study: Included courses were relapsing-remitting and secondary progressive multiple sclerosis; progressive-relapsing multiple sclerosis was also included.

General study findings and limits: Strong co-clustering by F measure linked samples that shared a preparation batch. The normalized Chao1 diversity of multiple sclerosis patients was significantly lower than that of controls. There were a few TRBV segments more frequent in patients than controls, and TRBV5-6, TRBV5-1 and TRBV20-1 were among them.

The library was made from cDNA and included unique molecular identifiers. The source material, roughly 0.9 to 11 million T cells, gave rise to roughly 0.5 million cDNA molecules. TCRdb processed the PCR reads anew with MiXCR; each CDR3 protein has one entry. The sample lists hundreds of thousands of distinct CDR3 sequences; 55% to 70% were seen once. Germline lookup yields CDR1 SGHVS and CDR2 FQNEAQ. After removal of 5 bases from V and 7 bases from J, the junction contained 14 bases not matched to a gene. The CDR3 has 16 residues. The source of this sequence is a girl aged 2-10 years with multiple sclerosis. The chain is built from TRBV7-8 and TRBJ2-7, with TRBD2 identical over 10 bases. The sequencing input was blood. The CDR3 loop is CASSLRLLAGVGEQYF. The CDR3 DNA sequence: TGTGCCAGCAGCCTGCGCCTGCTAGCGGGAGTTGGTGAGCAGTACTTC.